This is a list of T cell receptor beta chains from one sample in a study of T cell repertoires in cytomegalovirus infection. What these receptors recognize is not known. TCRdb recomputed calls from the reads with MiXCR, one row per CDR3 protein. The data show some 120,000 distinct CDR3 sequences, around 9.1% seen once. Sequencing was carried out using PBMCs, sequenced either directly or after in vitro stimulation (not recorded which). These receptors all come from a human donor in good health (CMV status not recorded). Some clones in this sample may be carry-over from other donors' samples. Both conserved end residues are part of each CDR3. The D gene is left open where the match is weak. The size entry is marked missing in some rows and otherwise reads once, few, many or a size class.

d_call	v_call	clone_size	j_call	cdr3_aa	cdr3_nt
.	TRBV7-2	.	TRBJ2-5	CASSLAMKGQETQYF	TGTGCCAGCAGCTTAGCGATGAAGGGACAAGAGACCCAGTACTTC
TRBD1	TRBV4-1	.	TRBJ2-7	CASSKDRGFTYEQYF	TGCGCCAGCAGCAAGGACAGGGGTTTCACCTACGAGCAGTACTTC
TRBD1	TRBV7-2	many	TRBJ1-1	CASSPRRGDRGLTEAFF	TGTGCCAGCAGCCCTAGGAGGGGGGACAGGGGGCTCACTGAAGCTTTCTTT
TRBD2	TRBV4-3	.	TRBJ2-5	CASSQDAGGSGQETQYF	TGCGCCAGCAGCCAAGATGCGGGCGGGAGCGGCCAAGAGACCCAGTACTTC
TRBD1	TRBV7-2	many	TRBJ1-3	CASSRTGFGNTIYF	TGTGCCAGCAGCAGGACAGGGTTCGGAAACACCATATATTTT
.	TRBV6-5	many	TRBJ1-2	CASRKGSDRPIYGYTF	TGTGCCAGCAGAAAGGGGAGCGACAGGCCAATCTATGGCTACACCTTC
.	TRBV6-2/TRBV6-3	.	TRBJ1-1	CASSYWQNTEAFF	TGTGCCAGCAGTTATTGGCAGAACACTGAAGCTTTCTTT
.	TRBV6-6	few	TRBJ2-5	CASSPPNPGETQYF	TGTGCCAGCAGCCCGCCGAATCCGGGGGAGACCCAGTACTTC
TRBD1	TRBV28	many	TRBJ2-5	CASSSPPGGSQETQYF	TGTGCCAGCAGTTCCCCTCCAGGGGGCTCTCAAGAGACCCAGTACTTC
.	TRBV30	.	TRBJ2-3	CAWRARTDTQYF	TGTGCCTGGAGGGCACGCACAGATACGCAGTATTTT
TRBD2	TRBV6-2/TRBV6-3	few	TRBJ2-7	CASSYSSGRYEQYF	TGTGCCAGCAGTTACTCGAGCGGGAGATACGAGCAGTACTTC
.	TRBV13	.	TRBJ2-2	CASSFRPGELFF	TGTGCCAGCAGCTTTAGGCCCGGGGAGCTGTTTTTT
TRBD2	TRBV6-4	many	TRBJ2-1	CASSQTSGGNNEQFF	TGTGCCAGCAGCCAAACTAGCGGGGGCAACAATGAGCAGTTCTTC
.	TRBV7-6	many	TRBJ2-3	CASSGQRGGDTQYF	TGTGCCAGCAGCGGACAGAGGGGAGGAGATACGCAGTATTTT
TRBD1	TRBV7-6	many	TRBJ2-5	CASSLGRIDRARETQYF	TGTGCCAGCAGCTTAGGCCGAATTGACAGGGCTAGAGAGACCCAGTACTTC
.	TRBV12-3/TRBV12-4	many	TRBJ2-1	CASSARSGSSYNEQFF	TGTGCCAGCAGTGCCCGGTCGGGTAGCTCCTACAATGAGCAGTTCTTC
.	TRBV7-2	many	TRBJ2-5	CASSLVETQYF	TGTGCCAGCAGCTTGGTGGAGACCCAGTACTTC
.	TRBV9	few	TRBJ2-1	CASSILGEQFF	TGTGCCAGCAGCATTCTAGGTGAGCAGTTCTTC
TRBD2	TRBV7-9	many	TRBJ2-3	CASRNAPNSGTSTDTQYF	TGTGCCAGCAGAAATGCCCCTAATAGCGGGACTAGCACAGATACGCAGTATTTT
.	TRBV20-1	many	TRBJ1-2	CSASNYGYTF	TGCAGTGCTAGTAACTATGGCTACACCTTC
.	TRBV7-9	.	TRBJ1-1	CASSLTGGVPEAFF	TGTGCCAGCAGCTTGACGGGGGGGGTCCCTGAAGCTTTCTTT